This T cell receptor (beta chain) was sequenced during a study of spatial heterogeneity in lung cancer. General study findings and limits: Ubiquitous expanded tumor TCRs showed up in blood more at resection than follow-up.

The ends were cut back, 1 base at V and 7 bases at J, with 11 bases in the middle. The CDR3 runs to 13 residues. CDR1 is SEHNR, CDR2 FQNEAQ, per germline (reference sequence). Time point of the sample: blood at routine non-recurrence follow-up after resection. Every molecule of TCR cDNA had its own unique molecular identifier. In TCRdb, the 5' RACE reads were re-called with MiXCR into one record per CDR3 protein. This table holds 15,000 or so distinct CDR3 sequences, around 5.9% found once. To note about this clonotype: As yet, its antigen is unknown.

Source: PBMCs, taken at follow-up. The receptor was isolated from a male donor with early-stage non-small cell lung cancer. The chain combines TRBV7-9 with TRBJ2-7, with D unclear. The CDR3 protein is CASSLDVLQEQYF. CDR3 nucleotide sequence: TGTGCCAGCAGCTTAGACGTACTACAGGAGCAGTACTTC.